This T cell receptor (beta chain) comes out of a study of blood T cell repertoires in COVID-19. Across the whole study: Spain, Italy and the United States supplied samples that represented acute and convalescent COVID-19. The cDNA or gDNA used as material had been derived from T cells, B-cell-depleted T cells, or PBMCs.

Methods used by the authors: It was from reference gene primer amplification that nucleated cell counts were estimated. TCRdb's copy holds only in-frame clones and misses some; the assay was immunoSEQ multiplex PCR. V and J calls and clone size are given by that table; D and trimming were obtained from the DNA. The table includes around 200,000 clones, about 85% detected once. Sample: peripheral blood. The TCR originated in a woman of 80 years or more with acute or convalescent COVID-19.

CDR3 coding DNA: TGTGCCACCAGTGCAGGGGGCGGCTATGGCTACACCTTC. Its translation is CATSAGGGYGYTF. This chain joins TRBV15 and TRBJ1-2; 8 bases map to TRBD1. There are 13 residues in the CDR3. J lost 4 bases, V lost 6 bases, and 4 bases had no gene match. Per germline, CDR1 LNHNV and CDR2 YYDKDF (reference sequence). Combining the CDR3 with reference TRBV15 and TRBJ1-2 gives the whole variable domain DAMVIQNPRYQVTQFGKPVTLSCSQTLNHNVMYWYQQKSSQAPKLLFHYYDKDFNNEADTPDNFQSRRPNTSFCFLDIRSPGLGDTAMYLCATSAGGGYGYTFGSGTRLTVV.